The 15 T cell receptor beta chains listed next were all sequenced from one sample in a study of T cell responses to AZD1222 COVID-19 vaccine. Produced via immunoSEQ multiplex PCR; TCRdb's table is partial and in-frame only. The sample gives about 150,000 clones, 80% to 95% of which show up once; approximately 3% is in the top ten. The specimen comprised peripheral blood, sampled on day 0 of MenACWY control vaccination. These receptors came from an adult in good health.

The gene calls are TRBV11-2 and TRBJ1-6, with a weak D call TRBD1 (6 bases). Germline V gene sequence: CDR1 SGHAT, CDR2 FQNNGV. CDR3 length equals 18 residues. V lost 4 bases, J lost 7 bases, and 23 bases lay in between. This CDR3 is CASSSPQGRTTRNSPLHF. The DNA for the CDR3 is TGTGCCAGCAGCTCCCCACAGGGAAGGACCACCAGAAATTCACCCCTCCACTTT.

V and J are TRBV16 and TRBJ2-7, with 8 bases that match TRBD1. In germline, CDR1 is KGHSY, CDR2 FQNENV. This CDR3 is built from 15 residues. The V and J ends lost 2 bases and 3 bases, in that order; junction bases with no gene match: 6. The CDR3 loop reads CASSQLGQAHYEQYF. CDR3 DNA sequence: TGTGCCAGCAGCCAACTGGGACAGGCGCACTACGAGCAGTACTTC.

The chain uses TRBV29-1 and TRBJ1-1; tentative D call: TRBD1 (6 bases). Germline loops: CDR1 SQVTM, CDR2 ANQGSEA. The CDR3 spans 14 residues. V lost 1 base, J lost 3 bases, and 12 bases lay in between. CDR3 residues: CSVEGRGADTEAFF. The CDR3 DNA is TGCAGCGTTGAAGGGAGGGGGGCCGACACTGAAGCTTTCTTT.

The chain has TRBV28 and TRBJ2-7, with D perhaps being TRBD1 or TRBD2 (5 bases each). From germline, CDR1 is MDHEN and CDR2 SYDVKM. CDR3 length: 13 amino acids. V was shortened by 5 bases and J by 2 bases, with 10 bases between the two germline ends. The CDR3 sequence: CASSVGTAYEQYF. In DNA, the CDR3 is TGTGCCAGCAGTGTGGGGACGGCCTACGAGCAGTACTTC.

The sample holds one count of this clone. J is TRBJ2-1 and V is TRBV6-5; weak D call: TRBD1 (8 bases). Germline values: CDR1 MNHEY, CDR2 SVGAGI. Deletions cut 4 bases from V and 7 bases from J, with 17 bases between. The CDR3 is 15 residues long. CDR3 in DNA: TGTGCCAGCAGTTCGTTAGACAGGGGAGGGAATGAGCAGTTCTTC. Its protein product is CASSSLDRGGNEQFF.

The V call is TRBV2, the J call TRBJ2-7; 11 nucleotides agree with TRBD1. The CDR3 has 14 residues. The V gene end was trimmed by 6 bases and the J gene end by 2 bases; junction bases not matched to a gene: 3. CDR1 is SNHLY, CDR2 FYNNEI, per germline. The chain's CDR3 is CASRAGQGAYEQYF. The CDR3 DNA reads as TGTGCCAGCAGGGCGGGACAGGGGGCCTACGAGCAGTACTTC.

The rearrangement joins TRBV3-1 (or the pseudogene TRBV3-2) to TRBJ2-1; 9 bases match TRBD2. V gave up 6 bases and J gave up 6 bases; unmatched junction bases: 12. CDR1 is LGHDT and CDR2 is YNNKEL in the germline V gene (reference sequence). The CDR3 sequence is 16 residues long. The CDR3 region is CASRRASGTSLNEQFF. Written as DNA, the CDR3 is TGTGCCAGCAGAAGAGCCTCCGGGACTAGCCTCAATGAGCAGTTCTTC.

This clone came up a few times. The rearrangement joins TRBV30 to TRBJ2-1, with TRBD2 matching 10 bases. Germline trimming cut 2 bases from V and 5 bases from J; bases unmatched to any gene: 6. Looked up from germline, CDR1 is GTSNPN and CDR2 is SVGIG (reference sequence). This CDR3 has 15 amino acids. This CDR3 reads CAWSTGTSANNEQFF. Here the CDR3 DNA reads TGTGCCTGGAGTACCGGGACTAGCGCGAACAATGAGCAGTTCTTC.

This sequence joins TRBV28 and TRBJ2-7, with D perhaps matching TRBD2 (6 bases). V was clipped by 5 bases and J by 2 bases, with 10 bases between them. The CDR3 runs to 13 residues. CDR1 is MDHEN and CDR2 is SYDVKM in the germline V gene. The CDR3 DNA is TGTGCCAGCAGTGGGAGGCCGACCTACGAGCAGTACTTC. This gives the protein CASSGRPTYEQYF. Combining the CDR3 with reference TRBV28 and TRBJ2-7 gives the whole variable domain DVKVTQSSRYLVKRTGEKVFLECVQDMDHENMFWYRQDPGLGLRLIYFSYDVKMKEKGDIPEGYSVSREKKERFSLILESASTNQTSMYLCASSGRPTYEQYFGPGTRLTVT.

The chain carries TRBV27 and TRBJ2-7, with TRBD1 matching 10 bases. CDR1 and CDR2 (germline): MNHEY, SMNVEV (reference sequence). Trimming removed 5 bases from V and 3 bases from J; junction bases left unmatched: 7. The CDR3 consists of 15 residues. The CDR3 loop reads CASSDAGTGDYEQYF. The CDR3 bases are TGTGCCAGCAGTGACGCCGGGACAGGGGACTACGAGCAGTACTTC.

CDR3 protein: CARRGGLYGYTF. The CDR3 DNA reads TGTGCCCGAAGAGGAGGACTCTATGGCTACACCTTC. This sequence joins TRBV2 and TRBJ1-2; D unclear. This CDR3 region has 12 residues. Trimming pared 11 bases from V and 4 bases from J, leaving 14 bases between. CDR1 is SNHLY, CDR2 FYNNEI, per germline. The variable domain in full, completed from reference TRBV2 and TRBJ1-2, reads EPEVTQTPSHQVTQMGQEVILRCVPISNHLYFYWYRQILGQKVEFLVSFYNNEISEKSEIFDDQFSVERPDGSNFTLKIRSTKLEDSAMYFCARRGGLYGYTFGSGTRLTVV.

V is TRBV19 and J is TRBJ1-1; 8 bases agree with TRBD1. Trimming cost V 10 bases and J 6 bases; bases outside gene matches: 7. CDR1 and CDR2 from the germline V gene are LNHDA and SQIVND (reference sequence). The CDR3 contains 12 residues. This CDR3 reads CATDSGGPEAFF. The CDR3 nucleotides read TGTGCCACCGATTCAGGGGGCCCTGAAGCTTTCTTT.

The chain links TRBV13 to TRBJ2-7, with TRBD1 matching over 7 bases. This CDR3 spans 16 amino acids. Germline CDR1 reads PRHDT; CDR2 reads FYEKMQ (reference sequence). V was pared by 5 bases and J by 4 bases, with 14 bases of the junction left unmatched. The CDR3 DNA follows: TGTGCCAGCAGCCCCACCGGACAGGCTTCGGGGTACGAGCAGTACTTC. This translates into CASSPTGQASGYEQYF.

The chain employs TRBV7-9 and TRBJ1-1; the D is unclear. Germline CDR1 and CDR2: SEHNR and FQNEAQ (reference sequence). The V and J ends lost 5 bases and 4 bases respectively, with 11 bases between them. CDR3 size: 13 residues. The chain's CDR3 is CASSRGMFTEAFF. CDR3 DNA: TGTGCCAGCAGCAGAGGAATGTTCACTGAAGCTTTCTTT.

The chain combines TRBV1 with TRBJ1-5; no DNA check was done on the table's D call, TRBD1. TRBV1 is described as a pseudogene. The CDR3 is 15 residues long. CDR3 protein: CTSSQGQGIGQPQHF. Here the CDR3 DNA reads TGCACCAGCAGCCAAGGGCAGGGGATCGGTCAGCCCCAGCATTTT.